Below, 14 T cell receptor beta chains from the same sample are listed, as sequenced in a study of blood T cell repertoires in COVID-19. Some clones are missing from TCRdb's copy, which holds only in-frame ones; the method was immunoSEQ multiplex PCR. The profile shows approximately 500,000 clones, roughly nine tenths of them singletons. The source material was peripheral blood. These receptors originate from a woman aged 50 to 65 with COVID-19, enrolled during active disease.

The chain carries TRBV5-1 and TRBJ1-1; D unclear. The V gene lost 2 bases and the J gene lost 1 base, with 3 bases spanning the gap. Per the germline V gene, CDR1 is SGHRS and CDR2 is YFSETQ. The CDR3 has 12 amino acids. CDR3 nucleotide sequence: TGCGCCAGCAGCTTACAGAACACTGAAGCTTTCTTT. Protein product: CASSLQNTEAFF.

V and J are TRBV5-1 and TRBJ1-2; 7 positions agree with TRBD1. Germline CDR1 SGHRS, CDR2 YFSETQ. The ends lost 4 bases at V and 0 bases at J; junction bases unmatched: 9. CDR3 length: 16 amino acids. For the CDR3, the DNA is TGCGCCAGCAGCGGGGGGACAGCCCATCCTAACTATGGCTACACCTTC. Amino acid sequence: CASSGGTAHPNYGYTF.

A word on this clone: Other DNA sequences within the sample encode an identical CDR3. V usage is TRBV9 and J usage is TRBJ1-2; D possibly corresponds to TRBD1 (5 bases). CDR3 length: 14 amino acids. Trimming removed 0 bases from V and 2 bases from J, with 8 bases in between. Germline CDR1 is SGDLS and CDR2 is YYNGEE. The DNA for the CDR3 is TGTGCCAGCAGCGTAGTCGGGGGGAACTATGGCTACACCTTC. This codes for CASSVVGGNYGYTF.

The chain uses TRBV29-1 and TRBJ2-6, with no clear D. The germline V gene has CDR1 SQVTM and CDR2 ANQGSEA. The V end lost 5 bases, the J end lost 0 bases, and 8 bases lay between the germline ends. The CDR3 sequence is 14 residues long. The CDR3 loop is CSVSTDSGANVLTF. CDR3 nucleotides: TGCAGCGTTTCCACAGACTCTGGGGCCAACGTCCTGACTTTC.

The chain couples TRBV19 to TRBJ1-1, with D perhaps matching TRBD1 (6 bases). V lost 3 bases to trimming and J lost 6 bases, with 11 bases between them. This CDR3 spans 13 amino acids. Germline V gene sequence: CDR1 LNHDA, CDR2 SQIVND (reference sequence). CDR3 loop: CASSMEGGPEAFF. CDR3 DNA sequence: TGTGCCAGTAGTATGGAGGGGGGGCCTGAAGCTTTCTTT.

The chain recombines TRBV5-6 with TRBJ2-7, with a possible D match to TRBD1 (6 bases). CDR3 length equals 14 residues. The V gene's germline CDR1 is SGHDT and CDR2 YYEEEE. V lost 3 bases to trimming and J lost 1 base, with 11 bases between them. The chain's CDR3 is CASSSGTRSYEQYF. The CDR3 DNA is TGTGCCAGCAGCTCCGGGACAAGGTCCTACGAGCAGTACTTC.

CDR3 sequence (DNA): TGCGCCAGCAGGGGACAGGGGGCCCGCGAGCAGTACTTC. This translates into CASRGQGAREQYF. The chain employs TRBV10-2 and TRBJ2-7, with 12 bases that match TRBD1. Germline values: CDR1 WSHSY, CDR2 SAAADI. The CDR3 loop spans 13 amino acids. J lost 6 bases, V lost 6 bases, and 3 bases had no gene match.

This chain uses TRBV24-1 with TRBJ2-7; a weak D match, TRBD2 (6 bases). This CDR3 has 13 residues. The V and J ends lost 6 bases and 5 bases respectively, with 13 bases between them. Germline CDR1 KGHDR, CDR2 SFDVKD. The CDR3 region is CATSKGGEDEQYF. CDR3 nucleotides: TGTGCCACCAGTAAGGGAGGTGAGGACGAGCAGTACTTC.

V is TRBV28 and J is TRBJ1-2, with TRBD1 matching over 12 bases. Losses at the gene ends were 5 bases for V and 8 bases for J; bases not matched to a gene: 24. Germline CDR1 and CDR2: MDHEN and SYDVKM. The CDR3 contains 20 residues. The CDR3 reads CASSPSTDGSGQGARRGYTF. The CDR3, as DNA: TGTGCCAGCAGTCCCAGCACAGACGGTTCGGGACAGGGGGCGCGTCGCGGCTACACCTTC.

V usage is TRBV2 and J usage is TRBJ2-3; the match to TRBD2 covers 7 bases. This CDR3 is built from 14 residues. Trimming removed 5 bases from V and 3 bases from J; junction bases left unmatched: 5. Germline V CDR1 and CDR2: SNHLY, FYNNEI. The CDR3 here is CASSLAEGTDTQYF. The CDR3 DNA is TGTGCCAGCAGTCTAGCGGAAGGGACAGATACGCAGTATTTT.

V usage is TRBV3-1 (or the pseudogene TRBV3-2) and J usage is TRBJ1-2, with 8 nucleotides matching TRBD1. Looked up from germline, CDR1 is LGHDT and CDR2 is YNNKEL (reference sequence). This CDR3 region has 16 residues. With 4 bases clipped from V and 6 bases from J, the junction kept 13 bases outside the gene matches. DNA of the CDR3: TGTGCCAGCAGCCCCCGTTTGGGACAGGTATACAATGGCTACACCTTC. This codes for CASSPRLGQVYNGYTF.

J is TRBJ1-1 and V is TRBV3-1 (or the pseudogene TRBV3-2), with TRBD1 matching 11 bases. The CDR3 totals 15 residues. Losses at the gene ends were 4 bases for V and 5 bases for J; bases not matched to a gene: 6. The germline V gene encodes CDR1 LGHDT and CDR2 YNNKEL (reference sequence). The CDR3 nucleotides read TGTGCCAGCAGCCTCAGGACAGGGGGCGGTACTGAAGCTTTCTTT. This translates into CASSLRTGGGTEAFF.

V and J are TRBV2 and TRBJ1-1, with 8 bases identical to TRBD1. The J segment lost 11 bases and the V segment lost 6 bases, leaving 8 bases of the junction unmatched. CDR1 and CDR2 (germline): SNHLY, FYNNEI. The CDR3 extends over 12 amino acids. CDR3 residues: CASRPYRDRAFF. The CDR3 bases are TGTGCCAGCAGACCATACCGGGACAGGGCTTTCTTT.

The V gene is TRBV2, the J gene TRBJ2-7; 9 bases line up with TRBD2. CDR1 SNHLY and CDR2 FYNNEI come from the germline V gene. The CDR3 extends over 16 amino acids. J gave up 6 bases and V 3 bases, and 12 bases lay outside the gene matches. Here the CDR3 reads CASSDARLAVPSEQYF. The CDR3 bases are TGTGCCAGCAGTGACGCTCGACTAGCGGTCCCGTCCGAGCAGTACTTC.